This record covers a single T cell receptor (beta chain). Its cognate antigen is unknown. At one end the junction does not follow the germline gene, possibly because of a read error. This entry comes from a study of CD8+CD57+ T cells in acquired aplastic anemia. Study-level information: DNA per sorted CD4+ or CD8+ sample ranged about 0.17 to 30 ug, averaging roughly 3.2 ug. The study obtained about 9.9 million reads on average for CD4+ cells from healthy donors.

Points from the study as a whole: Patients shared approximately 30 CD8+ CDR3 sequences with controls. Statistical testing detected no significant gap in CD8+ Simpson's diversity between patients and controls.

Germline V lookup: CDR1 SGHVT, CDR2 SQSDAQ. The CDR3 is 16 amino acids. For CDR3 and TCR beta VDJ profiling, genomic DNA was the template used. Each CDR3 protein gets one entry after TCRdb re-called the reads with MiXCR. The sample holds just over 400,000 distinct CDR3 sequences, roughly 68% seen once. The sequencing sample was made of sorted CD4+, CD8+, or CD8+CD57+ T cells (not recorded which) from PBMCs. The chain couples TRBV7-4 to TRBJ1-5; TRBD1 aligns across 8 bases. The TCR sequence derives from a human donor in good health, serving as a control. The CDR3 loop reads CASSPGQVLGTQHQHF. The CDR3 DNA sequence: TGTGCTAGCAGCCCGGGACAGGTTTTGGGCACTCAGCACCAGCATTTT.